This T cell receptor beta chain was recovered during a study of shared clonotypes between healthy human individuals. About the study: CD4 naive and memory got three plates each, CD8 naive two, CD8 memory one.

The study, taken as a whole, reports: It was the non-shared clonotypes that had lower generation probabilities than clonotypes shared by all four donors.

The CDR3 is 14 amino acids. The ends lost 1 base at V and 6 bases at J; junction bases unmatched: 3. Germline V CDR1 and CDR2: MDHEN, SYDVKM. Concerning this clone itself: Its specificity is unknown.

The study ran the assay at deep level. Authors' processing steps: Because ImmunoSEQ provided only junction sequences with no quality scores, the filtering differed. Clones were read by immunoSEQ multiplex PCR, and TCRdb kept only the in-frame ones, dropping some. V and J calls and clone size are copied from that table; D and trimming were computed from the DNA. This sample yields about 2.3 million clones, of which around 93% are seen a single time; approximately 0.4% belongs to the top ten. Sequencing used naive CD4+ T cells from PBMCs. Stated subset: CD45RA+ positively selected. J is TRBJ2-1 and V is TRBV28, with 7 bases identical to TRBD1. This TCR was sampled from a man between 18 and 29 years old in good health. Some clones in this sample may be carry-over from other donors' samples. The CDR3 DNA sequence: TGTGCCAGCAGTTTATTTGCAGGGGGCAATGAGCAGTTCTTC. Amino acids: CASSLFAGGNEQFF.